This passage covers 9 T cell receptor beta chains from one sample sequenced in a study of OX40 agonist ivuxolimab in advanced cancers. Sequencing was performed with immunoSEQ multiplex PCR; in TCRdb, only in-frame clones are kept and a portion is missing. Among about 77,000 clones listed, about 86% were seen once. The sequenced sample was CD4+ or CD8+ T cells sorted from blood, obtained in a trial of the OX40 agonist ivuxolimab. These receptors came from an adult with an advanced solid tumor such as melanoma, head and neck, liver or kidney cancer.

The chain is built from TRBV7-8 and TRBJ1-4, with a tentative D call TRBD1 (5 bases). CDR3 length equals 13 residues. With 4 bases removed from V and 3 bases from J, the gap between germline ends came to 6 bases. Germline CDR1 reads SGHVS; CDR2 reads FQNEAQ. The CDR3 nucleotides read TGTGCCAGCAGCTCGACAGCTAATGAAAAACTGTTTTTT. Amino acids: CASSSTANEKLFF.

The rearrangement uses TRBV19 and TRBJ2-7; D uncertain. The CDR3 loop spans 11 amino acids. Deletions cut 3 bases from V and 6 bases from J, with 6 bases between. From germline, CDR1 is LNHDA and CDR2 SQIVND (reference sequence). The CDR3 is CASSMFGEQYF. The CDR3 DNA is TGTGCCAGTAGTATGTTCGGCGAGCAGTACTTC. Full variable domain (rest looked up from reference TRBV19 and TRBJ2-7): DGGITQSPKYLFRKEGQNVTLSCEQNLNHDAMYWYRQDPGQGLRLIYYSQIVNDFQKGDIAEGYSVSREKKESFPLTVTSAQKNPTAFYLCASSMFGEQYFGPGTRLTVT.

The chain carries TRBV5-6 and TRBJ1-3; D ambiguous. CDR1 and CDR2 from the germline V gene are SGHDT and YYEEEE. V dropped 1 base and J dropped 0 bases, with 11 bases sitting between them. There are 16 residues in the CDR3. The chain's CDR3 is CASSLLQMYSGNTIYF. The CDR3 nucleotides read TGTGCCAGCAGCTTGTTGCAGATGTACTCTGGAAACACCATATATTTT.

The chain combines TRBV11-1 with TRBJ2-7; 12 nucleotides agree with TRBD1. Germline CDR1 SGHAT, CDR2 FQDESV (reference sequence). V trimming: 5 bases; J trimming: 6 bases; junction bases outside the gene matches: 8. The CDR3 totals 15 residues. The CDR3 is CASSAPGQGAGEQYF. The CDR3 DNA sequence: TGTGCCAGCAGCGCGCCGGGACAGGGGGCTGGCGAGCAGTACTTC.

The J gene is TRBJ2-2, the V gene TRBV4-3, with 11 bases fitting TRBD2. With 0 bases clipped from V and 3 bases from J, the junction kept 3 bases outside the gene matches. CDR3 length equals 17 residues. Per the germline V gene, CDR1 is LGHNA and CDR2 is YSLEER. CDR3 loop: CASSQDSGRAYTGELFF. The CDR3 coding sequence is TGCGCCAGCAGCCAAGATAGCGGGAGGGCCTACACCGGGGAGCTGTTTTTT.

For the CDR3, the DNA is TGTGCCAGCAGCTTAGTGGCAGGGAATAACTACGAGCAGTACTTC. As protein: CASSLVAGNNYEQYF. The chain combines TRBV7-2 with TRBJ2-7; a weak D match, TRBD1 (5 bases). The CDR3 consists of 15 residues. The V end lost 1 base, the J end lost 3 bases, and 13 bases lay between the germline ends. Germline V lookup: CDR1 SGHTA, CDR2 FQGNSA.

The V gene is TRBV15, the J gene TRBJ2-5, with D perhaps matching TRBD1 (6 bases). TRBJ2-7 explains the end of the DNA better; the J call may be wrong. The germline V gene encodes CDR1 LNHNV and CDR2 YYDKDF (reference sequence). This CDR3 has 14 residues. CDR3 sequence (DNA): TGTGCCACCAGCAGGGGGGCCGACTCCTACGAGCAGTACTTC. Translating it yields CATSRGADSYEQYF.

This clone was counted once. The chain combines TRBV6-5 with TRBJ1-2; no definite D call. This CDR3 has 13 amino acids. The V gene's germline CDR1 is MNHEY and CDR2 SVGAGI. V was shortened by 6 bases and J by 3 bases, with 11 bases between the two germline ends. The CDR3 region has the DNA TGTGCCAGCAGACCCGGGCCTTACTATGGCTACACCTTC. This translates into CASRPGPYYGYTF.

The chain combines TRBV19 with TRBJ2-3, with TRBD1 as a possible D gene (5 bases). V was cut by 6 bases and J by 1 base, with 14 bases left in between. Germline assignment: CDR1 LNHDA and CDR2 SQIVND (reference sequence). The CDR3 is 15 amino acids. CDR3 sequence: CASRAHLGGTDTQYF. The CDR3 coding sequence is TGTGCCAGTAGGGCCCACTTAGGGGGCACAGATACGCAGTATTTT.